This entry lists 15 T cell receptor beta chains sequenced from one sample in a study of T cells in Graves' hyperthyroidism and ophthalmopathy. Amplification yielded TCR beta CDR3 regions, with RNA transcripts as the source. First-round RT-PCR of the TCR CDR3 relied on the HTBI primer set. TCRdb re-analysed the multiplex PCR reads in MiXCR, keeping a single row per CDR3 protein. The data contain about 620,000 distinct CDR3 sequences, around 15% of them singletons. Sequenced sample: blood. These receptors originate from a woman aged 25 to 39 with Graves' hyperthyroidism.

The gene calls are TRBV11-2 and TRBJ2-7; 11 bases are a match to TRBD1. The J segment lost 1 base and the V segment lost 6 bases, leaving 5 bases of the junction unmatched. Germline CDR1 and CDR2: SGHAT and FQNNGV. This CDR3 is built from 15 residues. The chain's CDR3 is CASRPGTGGSYEQYF. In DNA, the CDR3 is TGTGCCAGCAGACCGGGGACAGGGGGATCCTACGAGCAGTACTTC.

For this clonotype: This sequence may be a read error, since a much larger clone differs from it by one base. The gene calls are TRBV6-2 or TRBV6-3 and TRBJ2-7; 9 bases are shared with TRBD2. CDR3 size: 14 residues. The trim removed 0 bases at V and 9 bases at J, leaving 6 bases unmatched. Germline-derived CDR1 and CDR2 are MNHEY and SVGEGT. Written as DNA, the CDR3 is TGTGCCAGCAGTTACTCGGGACTAGCCCCCGGGCAGTACTTC. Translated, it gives CASSYSGLAPGQYF.

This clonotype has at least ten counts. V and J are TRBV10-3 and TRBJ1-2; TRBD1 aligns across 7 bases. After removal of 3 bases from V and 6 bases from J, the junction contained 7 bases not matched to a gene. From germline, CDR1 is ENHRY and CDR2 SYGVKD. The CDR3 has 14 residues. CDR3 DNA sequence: TGTGCCATCAGTGAATCCCAGGGGGGAGATGGCTACACCTTC. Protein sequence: CAISESQGGDGYTF.

The CDR3 coding sequence is TGCAGTGCTACAAGACTAGCCCTTTCCCACGAGCAGTACTTC. It translates to CSATRLALSHEQYF. The chain combines TRBV20-1 with TRBJ2-7, with 7 bases matching TRBD2. Germline loops: CDR1 DFQATT, CDR2 SNEGSKA (reference sequence). The CDR3 consists of 14 residues. The V segment lost 4 bases and the J segment 5 bases; nucleotides outside the gene matches: 11.

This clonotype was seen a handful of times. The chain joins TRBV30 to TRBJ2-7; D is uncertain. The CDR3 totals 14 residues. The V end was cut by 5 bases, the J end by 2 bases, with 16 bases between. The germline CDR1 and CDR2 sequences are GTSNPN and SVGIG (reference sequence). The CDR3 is CAWAYLRRPYEQYF. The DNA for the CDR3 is TGTGCCTGGGCCTATTTGAGAAGGCCCTACGAGCAGTACTTC.

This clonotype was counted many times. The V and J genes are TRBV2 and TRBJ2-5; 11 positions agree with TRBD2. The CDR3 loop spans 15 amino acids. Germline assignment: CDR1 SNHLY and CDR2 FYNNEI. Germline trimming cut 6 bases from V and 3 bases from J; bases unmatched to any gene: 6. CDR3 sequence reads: CASRGSTSGKETQYF. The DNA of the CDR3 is TGTGCCAGCAGGGGATCGACTAGCGGGAAAGAGACCCAGTACTTC.

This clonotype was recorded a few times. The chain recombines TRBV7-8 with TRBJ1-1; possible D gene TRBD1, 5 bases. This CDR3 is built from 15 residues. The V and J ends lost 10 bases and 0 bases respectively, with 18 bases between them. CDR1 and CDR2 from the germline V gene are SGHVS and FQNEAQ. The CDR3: CATTWGGGVNTEAFF. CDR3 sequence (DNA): TGTGCCACCACCTGGGGCGGGGGAGTGAACACTGAAGCTTTCTTT.

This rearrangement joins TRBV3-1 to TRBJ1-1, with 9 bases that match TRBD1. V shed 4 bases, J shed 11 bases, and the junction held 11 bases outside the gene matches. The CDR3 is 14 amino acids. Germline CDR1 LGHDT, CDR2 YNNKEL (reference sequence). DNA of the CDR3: TGTGCCAGCAGCCTATACCGGGACAGGGTGGTTGCTTTCTTT. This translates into CASSLYRDRVVAFF.

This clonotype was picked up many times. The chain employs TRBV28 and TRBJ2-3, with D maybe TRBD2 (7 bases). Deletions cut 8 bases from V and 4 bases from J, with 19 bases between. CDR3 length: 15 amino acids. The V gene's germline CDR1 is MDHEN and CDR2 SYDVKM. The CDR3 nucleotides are TGTGCCAGCGGCAAGGGGGGGGCATCATCAGATACGCAGTATTTT. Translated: CASGKGGASSDTQYF.

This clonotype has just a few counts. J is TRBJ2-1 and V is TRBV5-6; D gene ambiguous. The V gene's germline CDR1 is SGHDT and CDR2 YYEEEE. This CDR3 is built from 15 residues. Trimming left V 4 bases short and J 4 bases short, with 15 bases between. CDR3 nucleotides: TGTGCCAGCAGCCCCGACATCCTCCTTTACAATGAGCAGTTCTTC. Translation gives CASSPDILLYNEQFF.

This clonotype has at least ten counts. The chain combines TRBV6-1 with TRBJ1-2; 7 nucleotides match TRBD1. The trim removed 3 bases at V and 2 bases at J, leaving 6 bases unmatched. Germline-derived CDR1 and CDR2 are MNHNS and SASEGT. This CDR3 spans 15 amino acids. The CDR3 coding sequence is TGTGCCAGCAGTGATCGGGGGGGACAGAACTATGGCTACACCTTC. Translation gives CASSDRGGQNYGYTF.

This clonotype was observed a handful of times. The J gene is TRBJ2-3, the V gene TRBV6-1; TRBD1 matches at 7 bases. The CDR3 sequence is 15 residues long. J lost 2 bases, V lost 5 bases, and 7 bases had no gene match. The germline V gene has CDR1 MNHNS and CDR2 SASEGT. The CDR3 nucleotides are TGTGCCAGCAGTTATAGGACAGGAGTCACAGATACGCAGTATTTT. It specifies CASSYRTGVTDTQYF.

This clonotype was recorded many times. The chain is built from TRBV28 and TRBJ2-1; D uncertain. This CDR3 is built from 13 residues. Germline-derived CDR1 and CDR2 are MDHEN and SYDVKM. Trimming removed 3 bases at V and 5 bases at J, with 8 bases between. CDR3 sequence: CASSLYSNNEQFF. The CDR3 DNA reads TGTGCCAGCAGTTTGTACTCGAACAATGAGCAGTTCTTC.

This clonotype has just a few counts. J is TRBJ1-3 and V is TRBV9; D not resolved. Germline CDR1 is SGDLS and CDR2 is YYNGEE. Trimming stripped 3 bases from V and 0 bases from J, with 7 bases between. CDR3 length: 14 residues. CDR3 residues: CASSGKNSGNTIYF. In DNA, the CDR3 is TGTGCCAGCAGCGGAAAAAACTCTGGAAACACCATATATTTT.

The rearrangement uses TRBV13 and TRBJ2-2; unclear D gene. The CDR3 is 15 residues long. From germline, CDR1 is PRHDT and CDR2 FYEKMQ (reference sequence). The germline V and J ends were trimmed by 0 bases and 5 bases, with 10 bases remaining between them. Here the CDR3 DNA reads TGTGCCAGCAGCTTAGGGCCAGTTGGGACCGGGGAGCTGTTTTTT. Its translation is CASSLGPVGTGELFF.